This TCR beta chain was sequenced in a study of identical twins. Findings and caveats of the study: The study found weaker excess twin sharing in beta out-of-frame sequences.

No donor was unhealthy or non-Caucasian. It was template switching that added a universal primer site, and there were unique molecular identifiers on the cDNA. TCRdb called the 5' RACE reads again in MiXCR, with one record for every CDR3 protein. Counted here are 250,000 or so distinct CDR3 sequences, about 7% occurring once; the ten biggest clones make up 3% to 4.5%. CDR1 and CDR2 from the germline V gene are SGHDN and FVKESK. The length of the CDR3 is 15 residues. The V gene end was trimmed by 4 bases and the J gene end by 6 bases; junction bases not matched to a gene: 11. This clonotype was counted at least ten times. No antigen is known for it. Separately, the same data were catalogued under a study of yellow fever vaccine responses in identical twins. That paper states: Reports say the vaccine T cell response in twins looked partly convergent and partly personalized.

This TCR derives from a woman aged 18-35 years in good health. V gene TRBV14 combines with J gene TRBJ2-7; TRBD2 agrees at 8 bases. Source material: memory (CD45RO+) T cells sorted from blood. CDR3 sequence (DNA): TGTGCCAGCAGCCCCACCGGGAGGGGATCTACCGAGCAGTACTTC. It translates to CASSPTGRGSTEQYF.